This T cell receptor (beta chain) was found in a study of T cell responses to AZD1222 COVID-19 vaccine. TCRdb keeps only in-frame clones here, not all; method: immunoSEQ multiplex PCR. The profile shows about 160,000 clones, 92% of them singletons. Remarks on this clone: Its antigen remains unknown.

Findings of the study overall: Mostly white British, mostly female donors; authors suggested clonal diversity may be underestimated. Sampling that yielded the repertoires occurred only after the peak T cell response. Spike-wide vaccine-associated CD4 TCRs dominated at 160-218 and 743-854. Only 6 or 7 AZD1222 recipients tested seropositive at baseline.

The CDR3 extends over 16 amino acids. V was clipped by 4 bases and J by 2 bases; unmatched bases: 11. Looked up from germline, CDR1 is GTSNPN and CDR2 is SVGIG (reference sequence). The source of this sequence is an adult in good health. Sequences were derived from peripheral blood, sampled on day 0 of MenACWY control vaccination. The chain is built from TRBV30 and TRBJ1-2; 9 positions match TRBD1. The CDR3 is CAWNKIWDRENYGYTF. The CDR3 DNA reads TGTGCCTGGAACAAGATATGGGACAGGGAGAACTATGGCTACACCTTC.